This T cell receptor beta chain derives from a study of blood T cell repertoires in COVID-19. Study as a whole: Both acute and convalescent COVID-19 samples were obtained from the United States, Italy and Spain.

J gave up 3 bases and V 4 bases, and 12 bases lay outside the gene matches. In germline, CDR1 is LGHDT, CDR2 YNNKEL (reference sequence). This CDR3 has 18 amino acids. Here immunoSEQ multiplex PCR was the method, and the copy in TCRdb shows in-frame clones only, minus some. The data show around 140,000 clones, over 80% seen once. The sequence derives from a man aged 80 or over with acute or convalescent COVID-19. The sequencing sample was made of peripheral blood. This chain links TRBV3-1 (or the pseudogene TRBV3-2) with TRBJ2-1, with 10 bases that match TRBD1. CDR3 sequence (DNA): TGTGCCAGCAGCCGAGACAGGGGGCAGGGCGGGGTCTACAATGAGCAGTTCTTC. The encoded protein is CASSRDRGQGGVYNEQFF.